Described below is a single T cell receptor beta chain sequence and its context. Its antigen is still unknown. Use of 60 Vbeta and 13 Jbeta primers characterized the PCR. The protocol was immunoSEQ multiplex PCR, while the TCRdb copy is restricted to in-frame clones and leaves out a portion. Reported are over 100,000 clones; the ten largest clones contain approximately 6.8%. These data originate in a study of cytomegalovirus exposure and HLA in healthy donors. Trimming shortened V by 1 base and J by 3 bases, and 4 bases separated the two germline ends. From germline, CDR1 is SGHAT and CDR2 FQNNGV. The CDR3 spans 12 residues. Study findings and constraints: Investigators reported 150 to 200 TCR beta chains as tied to cytomegalovirus. The authors later found most CMV-associated TCR beta chains appeared HLA-restricted. Immune exposure information comprised only CMV serostatus. There were some V segments, including TRBV6-2 and TRBV6-3, excluded as indistinguishable.

Sequencing input: PBMCs. The V call is TRBV11-2, the J call TRBJ2-7; D gene unclear. The sequence derives from a man aged 35 to 55 in good health and CMV-seropositive. Written as DNA, the CDR3 is TGTGCCAGCAGCTTAGTACTCTACGAGCAGTACTTC. Its protein product is CASSLVLYEQYF.